This note documents a single TCR beta chain sequence. Germline-derived CDR1 and CDR2 are KGHSH and LQKENI. V lost 3 bases, J lost 7 bases, and 10 bases lay in between. The CDR3 totals 13 residues. This record belongs to a study of blood T cell repertoires in COVID-19. The table came from immunoSEQ multiplex PCR; TCRdb's copy has only in-frame clones and leaves some out. The data hold 300,000 to 450,000 clones, with roughly 90% observed a single time. V is TRBV18 and J is TRBJ2-1; tentative D call: TRBD2 (5 bases). The clonotype originates from a woman under 40 who had recovered from COVID-19. The sequenced sample was PBMCs or T cells enriched from blood (not recorded which). This CDR3 is CASSPTGINEQFF. The CDR3 nucleotides are TGTGCCAGCTCACCCACGGGGATTAATGAGCAGTTCTTC.